This T cell receptor beta chain is drawn from a study of blood T cell repertoires in COVID-19. In the authors' methods: Amplification with reference gene primers provided the estimates of nucleated cell counts. Sequencing was performed with immunoSEQ multiplex PCR; in TCRdb, only in-frame clones are kept and a portion is missing. The V and J calls and clone size are taken from that table; D and trimming were inferred from the DNA. The sample lists some 48,000 clones; 80% to 90% were seen once. Germline assignment: CDR1 SGHTA and CDR2 FQGNSA. CDR3 length equals 15 residues. Trimming cost V 1 base and J 7 bases; bases outside gene matches: 4.

Specimen: peripheral blood. This TCR was sampled from a woman aged 80 or over with acute or convalescent COVID-19. The genes are TRBV7-2 and TRBJ1-4; 9 nucleotides line up with TRBD1. The CDR3 DNA sequence: TGTGCCAGCAGCTTAGACAGGGGGCTGGGTGAAAAACTGTTTTTT. It is translated as CASSLDRGLGEKLFF.